The clone carrying this T cell receptor beta chain occurred once. Its antigen is currently unknown. This sample was taken from a study of shared clonotypes between healthy human individuals. Broader study findings: Large sequencing depth failed to make sorted-subset sequencing complete, rarefaction showed.

Method: immunoSEQ multiplex PCR; TCRdb's copy keeps in-frame clones and lacks some. The sample contains some 350,000 clones, around 72% of which appear only once. Germline values: CDR1 MNHEY, CDR2 SVGAGI. Trimming stripped 4 bases from V and 7 bases from J, with 10 bases between. The CDR3 runs 12 residues. Material: memory CD4+ T cells sorted from blood. Indicated subset: CD45RA-negative fraction. The source is a man aged 25-45 years in good health. The chain combines TRBV6-5 with TRBJ1-2; tentatively, D is TRBD1 (5 bases). The CDR3 protein is CASSLPGSGYTF. CDR3 nucleotide sequence: TGTGCCAGCAGTTTGCCAGGGAGTGGCTACACCTTC.